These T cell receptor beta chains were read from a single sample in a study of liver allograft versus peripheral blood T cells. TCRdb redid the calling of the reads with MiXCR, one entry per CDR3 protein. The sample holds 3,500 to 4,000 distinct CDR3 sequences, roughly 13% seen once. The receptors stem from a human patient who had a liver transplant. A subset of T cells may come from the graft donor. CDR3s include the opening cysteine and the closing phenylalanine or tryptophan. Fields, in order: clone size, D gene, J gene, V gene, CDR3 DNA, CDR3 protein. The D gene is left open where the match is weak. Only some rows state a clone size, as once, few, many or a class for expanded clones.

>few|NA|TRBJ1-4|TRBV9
TGTGCCAGCAGCGAGGGGTCGGACGGTAATGAAAAACTGTTTTTT
CASSEGSDGNEKLFF
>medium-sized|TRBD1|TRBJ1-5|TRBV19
TGTGCCAGTAGCCCAGGGATACAGGGGGAGCATTTT
CASSPGIQGEHF
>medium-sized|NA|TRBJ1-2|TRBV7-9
TGTGCCAGCAGCTCATACTCGGGAATTCATGGCTACACCTTC
CASSSYSGIHGYTF
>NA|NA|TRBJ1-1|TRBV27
TGTGCCAGCAGTCAAAGATTGGGGACTGAAGCTTTCTTT
CASSQRLGTEAFF
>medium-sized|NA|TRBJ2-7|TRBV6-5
TGTGCCAGCAGTATCATAGCGGGACAGGCGGTTTACGAGCAGTACTTC
CASSIIAGQAVYEQYF
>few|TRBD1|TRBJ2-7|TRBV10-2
TGCGCCAGCAGGACAGGGGCGAACGAGCAGTACTTC
CASRTGANEQYF
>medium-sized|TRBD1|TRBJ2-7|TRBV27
TGTGCCAGCATACCGACAGGGAAGGACGAGCAGTACTTC
CASIPTGKDEQYF
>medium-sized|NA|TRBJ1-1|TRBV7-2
TGTGCCAGCAGCCCGGGGGACTTCGGCGCTTTCTTT
CASSPGDFGAFF
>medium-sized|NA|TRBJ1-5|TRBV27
TGTGCCAGCAGTTTACAATACGGAAGAAAGCCCCAGCATTTT
CASSLQYGRKPQHF
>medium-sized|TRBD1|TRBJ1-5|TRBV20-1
TGCAGTGCTAGCAAGCTTACAGGGGGCGAGGGGTGGCAGCCCCAGCATTTT
CSASKLTGGEGWQPQHF
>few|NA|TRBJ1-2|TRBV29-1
TGCAGCGCTGATGATGTAGGACGGGGAAACTATGGCTACACCTTC
CSADDVGRGNYGYTF
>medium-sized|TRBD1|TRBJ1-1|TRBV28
TGTGCCAGCAGTCCACGGACAGGGGGCTACACTGAAGCTTTCTTT
CASSPRTGGYTEAFF
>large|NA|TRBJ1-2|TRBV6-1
TGTGCCAGCAGTGAAGTTGGGGGACTCTATGGCTACACCTTC
CASSEVGGLYGYTF
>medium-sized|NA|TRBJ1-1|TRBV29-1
TGCAGCGTTGAAGGCGGTCTGAACACTGAAGCTTTCTTT
CSVEGGLNTEAFF
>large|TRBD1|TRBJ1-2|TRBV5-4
TGTGCCAGCAGTTCTGACAGGGACGCCGGCTACACCTTC
CASSSDRDAGYTF
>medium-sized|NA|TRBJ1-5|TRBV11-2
TGTGCCAGCAGCCCGGACGGCAATCAGCCCCAGCATTTT
CASSPDGNQPQHF
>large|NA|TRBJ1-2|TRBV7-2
TGTGCCAGCAGCTTATATGGTTATAACTATGGCTACACCTTC
CASSLYGYNYGYTF
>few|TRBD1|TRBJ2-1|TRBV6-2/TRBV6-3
TGTGCCAGCACCCCCAACGGACAGGCGCTGTTCTTC
CASTPNGQALFF
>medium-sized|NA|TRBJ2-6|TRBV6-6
TGTGCCAGCAGTTATGGAGGGATGGCTGGGGCCAACGTCCTGACTTTC
CASSYGGMAGANVLTF
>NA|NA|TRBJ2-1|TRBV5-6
TGTGCCAGCAGCTTTGGGAGTGAGCAGTTCTTC
CASSFGSEQFF
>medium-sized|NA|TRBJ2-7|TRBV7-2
TGTGCCAGCAGCCCAAGCTTGGGTCCCTTAGCCTACGAGCAGTACTTC
CASSPSLGPLAYEQYF
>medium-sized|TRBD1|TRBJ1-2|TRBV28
TGTGCCAGCAGTTTAACTTGGGACAGGGGTTTGCGTGGCTACACCTTC
CASSLTWDRGLRGYTF
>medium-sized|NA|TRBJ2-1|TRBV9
TGTGCCAGCAGCGTAGGTGGGGGGAGCTCCTACAATGAGCAGTTCTTC
CASSVGGGSSYNEQFF
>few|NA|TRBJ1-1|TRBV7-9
TGTGCCAGCAGCGCGGATCCAGGGGTAGCTGAAGCTTTCTTT
CASSADPGVAEAFF
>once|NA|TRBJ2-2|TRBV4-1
TGCGCCAGCGCAGGGATGGGGACCGGGGAGCTGTTTTTT
CASAGMGTGELFF
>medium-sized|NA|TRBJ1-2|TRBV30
TGTGCCTTGGCTTCCGACTATGGCTACACCTTC
CALASDYGYTF
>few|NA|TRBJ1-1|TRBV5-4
TGTGCCAGCGACAACCCACTAACGAACACTGAAGCTTTCTTT
CASDNPLTNTEAFF
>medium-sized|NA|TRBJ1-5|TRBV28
TGTGCCAGCAGTTTGACGGATAGCAATCAGCCCCAGCATTTT
CASSLTDSNQPQHF
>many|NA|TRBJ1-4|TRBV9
TGTGCCAGCAGCCGACGGAATGAAAAACTGTTTTTT
CASSRRNEKLFF